Each of the 21 T cell receptor beta chains below was sequenced from the same sample in a study of T cell clonality in common variable immunodeficiency (dated by TCRdb to 2014 to 2015). Libraries were constructed by the immunoSEQ multiplex PCR assay. TCRdb limited this immuneACCESS table to in-frame rearrangements with V and J called. A share of clones is missing; checked studies link under half to unresolved V genes, and the rest is unexplained. This sample contains tens of thousands of clones, none of which is a singleton. 3.5% to 4% of the sample comes from the top ten. The specimen was peripheral blood mononuclear cells. The source is a person aged 18 to 75 in good health.

This clone was recorded many times. With the read ending 3 residues before the CDR3 end, the germline J gene is used to fill in that end. The chain is built from TRBV7-9 and TRBJ2-1; 8 bases match TRBD2. The V gene's germline CDR1 is SEHNR and CDR2 FQNEAQ (reference sequence). CDR3 length: 13 amino acids. Trimming took 8 bases from V and 4 from J; bases not matched to a gene: 4. CDR3 sequence: CASGGGLYNEQFF. The CDR3 bases that were read are TGTGCCAGCGGCGGGGGGCTATACAATGAG.

This clone was seen at least ten times. The read comes to an end 3 residues before the CDR3 does, leaving the germline J gene to fill in the end. The chain has TRBV7-7 and TRBJ2-1, with 10 bases matching TRBD2. This CDR3 region has 16 residues. CDR1 SSHAT and CDR2 FNYEAQ come from the germline V gene (reference sequence). V lost 2 bases to trimming and J lost 2 bases; unmatched junction nucleotides: 3. The covered CDR3 bases are TGTGCCAGCAGCTTACTAGCGGGAGCGACCTACAATGAG. Its translation: CASSLLAGATYNE. The CDR3 in full is CASSLLAGATYNEQFF.

The table lists this clone with many counts. The read comes to an end 3 residues before the CDR3 does, leaving the germline J gene to fill in the end. V gene TRBV10-3 combines with J gene TRBJ2-7; tentatively, D is TRBD2 (6 bases). Trimming pared 3 bases from V and 2 bases from J, leaving 17 bases between. The CDR3 is 16 residues long. Germline V CDR1 and CDR2: ENHRY, SYGVKD. The CDR3 reads CAISDVARGSTYEQYF. The CDR3 bases that were read are TGTGCCATCAGTGACGTTGCCCGGGGGAGCACCTACGAG.

This clone showed up many times. The CDR3 end falls 3 residues outside the read, so it is completed with the germline J gene. This rearrangement joins TRBV29-1 to TRBJ2-7; D perhaps matches TRBD2 (7 bases). This CDR3 is built from 13 residues. Germline loops: CDR1 SQVTM, CDR2 ANQGSEA. The V end was cut by 5 bases, the J end by 3 bases, with 14 bases between. CDR3 DNA (partial): TGCAGCGTTTTAGTGGGGGGGCACTACGAG. The encoded protein is CSVLVGGHYE. The CDR3 as a whole reads CSVLVGGHYEQYF.

This clone was observed many times. Sequencing ends 3 residues short of the CDR3 end; the germline J gene provides the rest. V gene TRBV20-1 combines with J gene TRBJ1-1; 7 bases map to TRBD1. Trimming removed 0 bases from V and 5 bases from J; junction bases left unmatched: 18. Germline V gene sequence: CDR1 DFQATT, CDR2 SNEGSKA (reference sequence). This CDR3 has 18 amino acids. CDR3 bases read: TGCAGTGCTAGAGATCGGCTACAGGGGACAATGAAGGGTACTGAA. Its translation: CSARDRLQGTMKGTE. The full CDR3 protein is CSARDRLQGTMKGTEAFF.

This clone was recorded at least ten times. The CDR3 DNA, read in part, is TGCGCCAGCAGTCGGAGCGGGAGGGCCGGGGAGACC. It codes for CASSRSGRAGET. The full-length CDR3 reads as CASSRSGRAGETQYF. This chain links TRBV10-1 with TRBJ2-5; 10 positions match TRBD2. With the read ending 3 residues before the CDR3 end, the germline J gene is used to fill in that end. This CDR3 comprises 15 residues. The V gene's germline CDR1 is WNHNN and CDR2 SYGVQD (reference sequence). The ends lost 5 bases at V and 5 bases at J; junction bases unmatched: 8.

This clone came up many times. The read terminates 3 residues ahead of where the CDR3 ends, so the germline J gene completes it. The J gene is TRBJ2-7, the V gene TRBV18, with TRBD1 as a possible D gene (6 bases). The V end lost 6 bases, the J end lost 1 base, and 10 bases lay between the germline ends. The CDR3 is made up of 13 amino acids. The V gene's germline CDR1 is KGHSH and CDR2 LQKENI. Partial CDR3 DNA: TGTGCCAGCTCTCGGACAGCTTCCTACGAG. It translates to CASSRTASYE. The whole CDR3 region reads CASSRTASYEQYF.

There are many counts of this clone. The CDR3 loop reads CASSPRGAGYQETQYF. CDR3 DNA, as far as it was read: TGTGCCAGCAGCCCTCGGGGAGCGGGGTACCAAGAGACC. The chain carries TRBV13 and TRBJ2-5, with 7 bases aligning to TRBD2. The CDR3 end is not reached by the read, which stops 3 residues before it; the germline J gene fills it in. This CDR3 contains 16 residues. Germline V gene data show CDR1 as PRHDT and CDR2 as FYEKMQ (reference sequence). V gave up 5 bases and J gave up 0 bases; unmatched junction bases: 9.

Ten or more counts support this clone. The observed sequence ends 3 residues before the CDR3 terminus, with the missing tail filled in from the germline J gene. The rearrangement uses TRBV5-1 and TRBJ2-7; 10 bases fit TRBD2. V lost 0 bases, J lost 0 bases, and 6 bases stayed unmatched. CDR1 is SGHRS and CDR2 is YFSETQ in the germline V gene. CDR3 length equals 17 residues. The CDR3 loop reads CASSLGSSGSGSYEQYF. The part of the CDR3 DNA that was read is TGCGCCAGCAGCTTGGGCTCTAGCGGGAGTGGCTCCTACGAG. Drawing the rest from reference TRBV5-1 and TRBJ2-7, the complete variable domain is KAGVTQTPRYLIKTRGQQVTLSCSPISGHRSVSWYQQTPGQGLQFLFEYFSETQRNKGNFPGRFSGRQFSNSRSEMNVSTLELGDSALYLCASSLGSSGSGSYEQYFGPGTRLTVT.

This clone was recorded at least ten times. The read gets to within 3 residues of the CDR3 end, and the germline J gene fills in the rest. The chain couples TRBV20-1 to TRBJ2-3; D perhaps matches TRBD1 (5 bases). Germline V CDR1 and CDR2: DFQATT, SNEGSKA (reference sequence). The CDR3 totals 17 residues. Partial CDR3 DNA: TGCAGTGCTAGATCGCAGGGCTGGTGGAATAGCAATCAGCCG. Translation: CSARSQGWWNSNQP. The complete CDR3 protein is CSARSQGWWNSNQPQYF.

This clone was seen at least ten times. The read is 3 residues too short to cover the CDR3 end, so that end is filled in from the germline J gene. This chain links TRBV7-2 with TRBJ2-7; 7 bases are shared with TRBD1. The CDR3 runs 14 residues. V was clipped by 6 bases and J by 0 bases; unmatched bases: 5. Germline lookup yields CDR1 SGHTA and CDR2 FQGNSA. CDR3 in amino acids: CASREGGSSYEQYF. The sequenced CDR3 bases are TGTGCCAGCAGGGAAGGGGGCAGCTCCTACGAG.

This clone has ten or more counts. The read stops 3 residues short of the end of the CDR3; the missing end is completed from the germline J gene. The chain carries TRBV30 and TRBJ1-1; 7 bases agree with TRBD1. The CDR3 has 16 amino acids. V shed 3 bases, J shed 0 bases, and the junction held 10 bases outside the gene matches. Germline-derived CDR1 and CDR2 are GTSNPN and SVGIG (reference sequence). CDR3 bases read: TGTGCCTGGAGGGATCACAACAGGGGAATGAACACTGAA. It specifies CAWRDHNRGMNTE. The CDR3 reads in full as CAWRDHNRGMNTEAFF.

Ten or more counts support this clone. The read terminates 3 residues ahead of where the CDR3 ends, so the germline J gene completes it. The J gene is TRBJ2-3, the V gene TRBV20-1; the D gene is possibly TRBD1 (5 bases). CDR1 and CDR2 from the germline V gene are DFQATT and SNEGSKA (reference sequence). The CDR3 is made up of 15 amino acids. Trimming cost V 6 bases and J 6 bases, with 22 bases left between them. The CDR3 bases that were read are TGCAGTGCCAGTAAGACAGACTCGTCCTCTGATACG. Translation gives CSASKTDSSSDT. The whole CDR3 region reads CSASKTDSSSDTQYF.

This clone was counted at least ten times. The read gets to within 3 residues of the CDR3 end, and the germline J gene fills in the rest. This chain joins TRBV20-1 and TRBJ2-3; 13 nucleotides agree with TRBD2. After removal of 4 bases from V and 5 bases from J, the junction contained 9 bases not matched to a gene. The germline V gene encodes CDR1 DFQATT and CDR2 SNEGSKA (reference sequence). The CDR3 runs 16 residues. The CDR3 sequence is CSANRPGLAGIDTQYF. The part of the CDR3 DNA that was read is TGCAGTGCTAATAGACCGGGACTAGCGGGGATAGATACG.

Ten or more counts support this clone. Read coverage stops 3 residues before the CDR3 terminus; the germline J gene supplies the remainder. This chain connects TRBV6-1 to TRBJ2-3, with 11 nucleotides matching TRBD2. The CDR3 spans 17 residues. J was trimmed by 2 bases and V by 2 bases; bases with no gene match: 6. Germline CDR1 reads MNHNS; CDR2 reads SASEGT. The sequenced part of the CDR3 DNA is TGTGCCAGCAGTGAAACGGTGACTAGCGGGACCACAGATACG. This sequence encodes CASSETVTSGTTDT. The whole CDR3 sequence reads CASSETVTSGTTDTQYF.

There are a few counts of this clone. The CDR3 is cut off 3 residues early in the read; its end comes from the germline J gene. The rearrangement uses TRBV7-2 and TRBJ2-7; tentative D call: TRBD2 (5 bases). The germline V gene has CDR1 SGHTA and CDR2 FQGNSA. The V end lost 5 bases, the J end lost 1 base, and 15 bases lay between the germline ends. This CDR3 comprises 15 residues. The CDR3 region is CASSPPPGSSYEQYF. The sequenced CDR3 bases are TGTGCCAGCAGCCCCCCCCCGGGGAGTTCCTACGAG.

In this sample, this clone turned up many times. From the germline J gene comes the end of the CDR3, since the read stops 3 residues before it. The V and J genes are TRBV5-6 and TRBJ1-6, with D maybe TRBD1 (6 bases). Trimming stripped 4 bases from V and 7 bases from J, with 9 bases between. The CDR3 has 13 residues. Germline loops: CDR1 SGHDT, CDR2 YYEEEE. The CDR3 loop is CASSTGQNSPLHF. The sequenced part of the CDR3 DNA is TGTGCCAGCAGCACTGGACAGAATTCACCC.

This clone was counted at least ten times. The read comes to an end 3 residues before the CDR3 does, leaving the germline J gene to fill in the end. The rearrangement links TRBV11-3 to TRBJ2-3; tentatively, D is TRBD1 (5 bases). This CDR3 has 15 amino acids. V lost 4 bases to trimming and J lost 4 bases, with 15 bases between them. The germline gives CDR1 SGHNT, CDR2 YENEEA. The sequenced part of the CDR3 DNA is TGTGCCAGCAGCTCGAGCTGGGGCCTCTCAGATACG. Encoded protein: CASSSSWGLSDT. The CDR3 in its entirety is CASSSSWGLSDTQYF.

This clone appeared many times. The CDR3 end lies 3 residues beyond the end of the read and is filled in from the germline J gene. This chain links TRBV20-1 with TRBJ2-3; TRBD2 matches at 10 bases. The CDR3 covers 14 residues. Germline V gene data show CDR1 as DFQATT and CDR2 as SNEGSKA (reference sequence). J lost 6 bases, V lost 4 bases, and 7 bases had no gene match. CDR3 DNA, as far as it was read: TGCAGTGCTATCAGCGGGAGGGCTACCGATACG. Its protein is CSAISGRATDT. The entire CDR3 protein is CSAISGRATDTQYF.

This clone came up many times. The read terminates 3 residues ahead of where the CDR3 ends, so the germline J gene completes it. The chain employs TRBV19 and TRBJ2-7; 8 bases map to TRBD2. Trimming removed 5 bases from V and 0 bases from J; junction bases left unmatched: 6. The CDR3 has 15 residues. The germline V gene encodes CDR1 LNHDA and CDR2 SQIVND (reference sequence). CDR3: CASSLLAAPSYEQYF. Partial CDR3 DNA: TGTGCCAGTAGTTTACTAGCGGCCCCCTCCTACGAG.

This clone is judged medium-sized. The CDR3 DNA, read in part, is TGTGCCAGTAGCCCTCCGGGACTAGCGGGCCTGCTGACAGATACG. Amino acid sequence: CASSPPGLAGLLTDT. The CDR3 in its entirety is CASSPPGLAGLLTDTQYF. The chain combines TRBV19 with TRBJ2-3; 12 bases map to TRBD2. The read comes to an end 3 residues before the CDR3 does, leaving the germline J gene to fill in the end. After removal of 6 bases from V and 3 bases from J, the junction contained 13 bases not matched to a gene. The germline CDR1 and CDR2 sequences are LNHDA and SQIVND (reference sequence). The CDR3 is made up of 18 amino acids.